Given below is one T cell receptor beta chain in context. Its antigen is unidentified. The record originates from a study of shared clonotypes between healthy human individuals. About the research overall: Every donor yielded three CD4 naive, three CD4 memory, two CD8 naive and one CD8 memory plate. General study results and limits: Non-shared clonotypes showed lower generation probabilities than clonotypes common to all four donors. It was observed that about 5% of naive CD4 clonotypes were shared across a few donors.

Sequencing used immunoSEQ multiplex PCR; TCRdb keeps in-frame clones, though not all of them. Among 560,000 or so clones, roughly 96% were seen once, and the ten largest hold more than 0.085%. Naive CD8 cells lacked CD45RO, underwent positive selection for CCR7 and left out terminally differentiated effector memory CD45RA+ cells. The origin of this receptor is a woman aged 30 to 39 in good health. Source material: naive CD8+ T cells sorted from blood.

This CDR3 reads CASSERTDTNIQYF. The DNA for the CDR3 is TGTGCCAGCAGCGAGAGGACGGATACAAACATTCAGTACTTC. The J gene is TRBJ2-4, the V gene TRBV7-9; D ambiguous. The germline gives CDR1 SEHNR, CDR2 FQNEAQ (reference sequence). This CDR3 has 14 residues. V shed 5 bases and J shed 6 bases, with 14 bases lying between them.